A selection of T cell receptor beta chains follows, all from one sample in a study of blood T cell repertoires in COVID-19. Clones were sequenced by immunoSEQ multiplex PCR, and TCRdb holds only the in-frame ones, with some missing. The profile shows about 91,000 clones, approximately 76% of them singletons. Specimen: peripheral blood. The receptors stem from a man aged 65-85 years with acute or convalescent COVID-19. Both conserved end residues are part of each CDR3. A D gene is named only where the DNA matches it firmly. Clone size is given for some rows only: seen once, a few or many times, or a class if the clone is expanded.

J,length,size,D,V,CDR3,DNA
TRBJ2-7,15,-,-,TRBV24-1,CATSDPGRGVYEQYF,TGTGCCACCAGTGATCCGGGCAGGGGAGTCTACGAGCAGTACTTC
TRBJ2-2,15,-,TRBD2,TRBV4-2,CASSPGLAGSGELFF,TGTGCCAGCAGTCCTGGACTAGCGGGGTCCGGGGAGCTGTTTTTT
TRBJ2-5,14,-,-,TRBV9,CASSFGFLEETQYF,TGTGCCAGCAGCTTCGGGTTCTTGGAAGAGACCCAGTACTTC
TRBJ1-3,16,many,-,TRBV12-5,CASGLGLWQNGNTIYF,TGTGCTAGTGGTTTGGGGTTGTGGCAGAACGGGAACACCATATATTTT
TRBJ1-1,18,-,TRBD1,TRBV6-6,CASSREPGQGFKNTEAFF,TGTGCCAGCAGCCGAGAACCGGGACAGGGATTTAAGAACACTGAAGCTTTCTTT
TRBJ1-5,15,-,-,TRBV7-8,CASSLASGDRQPQHF,TGTGCCAGCAGCTTAGCGTCAGGGGATCGTCAGCCCCAGCATTTT
TRBJ2-6,15,-,-,TRBV30,CAWTQHTSGANVLTF,TGTGCCTGGACACAACATACCTCTGGGGCCAACGTCCTGACTTTC
TRBJ2-3,20,few,TRBD2,TRBV6-2/TRBV6-3,CASSYPGLRRSLREGDTQYF,TGTGCCAGCAGTTACCCAGGCCTTCGGAGGTCCTTAAGGGAGGGAGATACGCAGTATTTT
TRBJ2-1,14,-,-,TRBV5-4,CASSLGQPGNEQFF,TGTGCCAGCAGCCTCGGACAGCCGGGGAATGAGCAGTTCTTC
TRBJ1-2,12,-,TRBD1,TRBV2,CASTQDRGGYTF,TGTGCCAGCACACAGGACAGGGGTGGCTACACCTTC